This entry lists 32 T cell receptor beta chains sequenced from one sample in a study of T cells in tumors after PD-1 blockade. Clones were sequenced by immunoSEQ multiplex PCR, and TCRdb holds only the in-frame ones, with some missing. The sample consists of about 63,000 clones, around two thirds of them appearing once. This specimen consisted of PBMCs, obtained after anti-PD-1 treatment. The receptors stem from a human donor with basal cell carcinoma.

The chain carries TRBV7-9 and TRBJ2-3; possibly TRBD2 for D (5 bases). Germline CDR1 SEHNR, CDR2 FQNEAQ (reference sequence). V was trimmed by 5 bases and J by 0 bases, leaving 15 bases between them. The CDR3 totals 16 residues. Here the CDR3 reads CASSPPAATSTDTQYF. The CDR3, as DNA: TGTGCCAGCAGCCCACCAGCGGCGACTAGCACAGATACGCAGTATTTT.

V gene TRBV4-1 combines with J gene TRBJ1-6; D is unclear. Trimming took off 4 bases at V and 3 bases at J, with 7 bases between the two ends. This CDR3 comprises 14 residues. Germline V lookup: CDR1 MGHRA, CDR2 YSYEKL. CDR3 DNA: TGCGCCAGCAGCCTAACGGACTATAATTCACCCCTCCACTTT. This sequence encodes CASSLTDYNSPLHF.

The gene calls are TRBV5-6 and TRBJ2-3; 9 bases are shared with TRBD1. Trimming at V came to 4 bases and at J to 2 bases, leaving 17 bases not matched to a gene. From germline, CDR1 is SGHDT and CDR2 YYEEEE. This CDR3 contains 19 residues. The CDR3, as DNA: TGTGCCAGCAGCGGCCCCGGGACAGGGTTCCAAGACTACACAGATACGCAGTATTTT. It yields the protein CASSGPGTGFQDYTDTQYF.

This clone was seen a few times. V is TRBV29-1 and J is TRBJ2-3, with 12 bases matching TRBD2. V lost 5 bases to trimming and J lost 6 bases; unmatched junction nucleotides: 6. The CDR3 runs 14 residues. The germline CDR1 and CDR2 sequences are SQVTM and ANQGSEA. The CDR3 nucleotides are TGCAGCGTTCGACTAGCGGGGGTTCTGGATACGCAGTATTTT. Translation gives CSVRLAGVLDTQYF.

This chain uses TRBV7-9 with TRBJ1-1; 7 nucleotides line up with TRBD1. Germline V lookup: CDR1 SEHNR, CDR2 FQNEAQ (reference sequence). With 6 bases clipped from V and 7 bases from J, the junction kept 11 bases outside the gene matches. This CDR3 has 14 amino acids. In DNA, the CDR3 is TGTGCCAGCAGTCGCAGGGGGGCCGGGGGTGAAGCTTTCTTT. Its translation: CASSRRGAGGEAFF.

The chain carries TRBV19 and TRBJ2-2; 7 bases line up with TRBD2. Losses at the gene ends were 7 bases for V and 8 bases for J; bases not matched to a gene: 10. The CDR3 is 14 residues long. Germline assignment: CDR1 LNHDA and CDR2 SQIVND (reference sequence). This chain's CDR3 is CASKISGAGGELFF. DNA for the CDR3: TGTGCCAGTAAAATCAGCGGGGCGGGTGGGGAGCTGTTTTTT. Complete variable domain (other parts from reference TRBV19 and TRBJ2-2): DGGITQSPKYLFRKEGQNVTLSCEQNLNHDAMYWYRQDPGQGLRLIYYSQIVNDFQKGDIAEGYSVSREKKESFPLTVTSAQKNPTAFYLCASKISGAGGELFFGEGSRLTVL.

CDR3 nucleotides: TGCAGCGGGAAGGGCCTAGCGATTGAGCAGTTCTTC. Translating it yields CSGKGLAIEQFF. This chain links TRBV29-1 with TRBJ2-1; perhaps TRBD2 as D (6 bases). In germline, CDR1 is SQVTM, CDR2 ANQGSEA. The CDR3 totals 12 residues. Trimming stripped 7 bases from V and 9 bases from J, with 16 bases between.

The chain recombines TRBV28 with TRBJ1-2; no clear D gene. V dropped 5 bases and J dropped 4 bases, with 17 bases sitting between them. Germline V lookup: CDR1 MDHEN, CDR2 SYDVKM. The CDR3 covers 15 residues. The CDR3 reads CASSPAWGSLYGYTF. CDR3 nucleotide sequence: TGTGCCAGCAGTCCCGCGTGGGGATCCCTCTATGGCTACACCTTC.

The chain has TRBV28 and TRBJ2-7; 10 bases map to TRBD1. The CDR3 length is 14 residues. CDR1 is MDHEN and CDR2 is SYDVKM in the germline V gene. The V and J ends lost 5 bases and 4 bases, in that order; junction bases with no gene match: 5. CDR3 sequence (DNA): TGTGCCAGCAGTCCCGGGACAGGGGATTACGAGCAGTACTTC. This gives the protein CASSPGTGDYEQYF.

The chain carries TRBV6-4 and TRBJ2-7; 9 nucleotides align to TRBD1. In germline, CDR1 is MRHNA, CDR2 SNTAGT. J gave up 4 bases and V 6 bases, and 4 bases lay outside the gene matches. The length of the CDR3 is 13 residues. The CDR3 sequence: CASSSGQGYEQYF. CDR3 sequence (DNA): TGTGCCAGCAGCTCGGGACAGGGATACGAGCAGTACTTC.

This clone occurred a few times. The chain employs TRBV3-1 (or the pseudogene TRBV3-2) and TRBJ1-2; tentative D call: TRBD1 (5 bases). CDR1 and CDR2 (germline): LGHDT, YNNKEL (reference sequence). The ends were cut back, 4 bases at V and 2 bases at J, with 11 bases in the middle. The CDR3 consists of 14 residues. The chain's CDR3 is CASSREGSNYGYTF. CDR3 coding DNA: TGTGCCAGCAGCCGTGAGGGGTCGAACTATGGCTACACCTTC.

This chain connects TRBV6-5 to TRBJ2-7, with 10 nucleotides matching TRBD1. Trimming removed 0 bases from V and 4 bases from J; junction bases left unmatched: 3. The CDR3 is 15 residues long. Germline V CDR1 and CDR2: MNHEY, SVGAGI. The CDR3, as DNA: TGTGCCAGCAGTTACTCGGGGACAGGGGAGTACGAGCAGTACTTC. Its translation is CASSYSGTGEYEQYF.

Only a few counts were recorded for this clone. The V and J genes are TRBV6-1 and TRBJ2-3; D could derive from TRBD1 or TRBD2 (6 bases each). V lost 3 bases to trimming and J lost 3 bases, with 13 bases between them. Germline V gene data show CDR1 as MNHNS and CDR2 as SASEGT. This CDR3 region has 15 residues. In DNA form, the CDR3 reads TGTGCCAGCAGTGATTGGAGGGGGATAACAGATACGCAGTATTTT. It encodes CASSDWRGITDTQYF.

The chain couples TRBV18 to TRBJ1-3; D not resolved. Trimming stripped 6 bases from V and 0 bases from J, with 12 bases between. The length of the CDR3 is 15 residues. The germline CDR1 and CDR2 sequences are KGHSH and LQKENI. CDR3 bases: TGTGCCAGCTCCGAAGCAGGTTTCTCTGGAAACACCATATATTTT. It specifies CASSEAGFSGNTIYF.

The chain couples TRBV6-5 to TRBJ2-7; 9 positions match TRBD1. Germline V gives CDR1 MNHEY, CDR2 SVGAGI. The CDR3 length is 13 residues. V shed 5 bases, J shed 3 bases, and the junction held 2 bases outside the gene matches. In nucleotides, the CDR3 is TGTGCCAGCAGTAAGGGACAGGGCTACGAGCAGTACTTC. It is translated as CASSKGQGYEQYF.

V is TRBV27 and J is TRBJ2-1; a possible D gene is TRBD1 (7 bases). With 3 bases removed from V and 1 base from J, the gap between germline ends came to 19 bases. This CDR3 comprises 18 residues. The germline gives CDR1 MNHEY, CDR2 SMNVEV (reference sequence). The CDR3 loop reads CASSLGQGEGRSYNEQFF. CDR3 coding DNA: TGTGCCAGCAGTTTGGGTCAGGGGGAAGGGAGGTCCTACAATGAGCAGTTCTTC.

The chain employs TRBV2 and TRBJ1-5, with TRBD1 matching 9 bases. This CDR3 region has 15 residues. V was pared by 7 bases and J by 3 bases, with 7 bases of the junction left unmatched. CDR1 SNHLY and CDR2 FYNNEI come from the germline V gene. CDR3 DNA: TGTGCCAGCACCTTGACAGGGGGGGACAATCAGCCCCAGCATTTT. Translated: CASTLTGGDNQPQHF.

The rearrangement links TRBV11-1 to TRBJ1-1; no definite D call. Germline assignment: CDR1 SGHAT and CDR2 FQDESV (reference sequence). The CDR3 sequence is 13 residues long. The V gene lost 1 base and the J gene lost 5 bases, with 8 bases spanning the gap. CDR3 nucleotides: TGTGCCAGCAGCTTAGTTGACGGAACTGAAGCTTTCTTT. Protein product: CASSLVDGTEAFF.

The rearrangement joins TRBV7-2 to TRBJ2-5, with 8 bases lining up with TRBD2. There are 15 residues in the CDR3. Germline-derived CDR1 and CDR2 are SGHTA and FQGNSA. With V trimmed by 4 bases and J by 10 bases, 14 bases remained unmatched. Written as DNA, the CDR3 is TGTGCCAGCAGCTCCTCGGGGGGGCGAGTGGCCGACCAGTACTTC. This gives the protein CASSSSGGRVADQYF.

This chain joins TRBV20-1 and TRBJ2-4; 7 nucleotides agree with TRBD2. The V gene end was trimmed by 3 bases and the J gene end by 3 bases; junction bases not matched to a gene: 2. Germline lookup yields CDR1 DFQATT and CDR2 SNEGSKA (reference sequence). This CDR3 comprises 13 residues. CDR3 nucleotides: TGCAGTGCTAGTTCGGGGGGCAAAAACATTCAGTACTTC. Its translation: CSASSGGKNIQYF.

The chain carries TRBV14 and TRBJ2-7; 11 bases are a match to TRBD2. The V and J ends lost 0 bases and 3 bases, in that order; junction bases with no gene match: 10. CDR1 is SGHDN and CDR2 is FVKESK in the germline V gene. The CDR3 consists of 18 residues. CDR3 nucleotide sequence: TGTGCCAGCAGCCAAGATAGGCTAGCGGGGGGCCAACTCTACGAGCAGTACTTC. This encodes CASSQDRLAGGQLYEQYF.

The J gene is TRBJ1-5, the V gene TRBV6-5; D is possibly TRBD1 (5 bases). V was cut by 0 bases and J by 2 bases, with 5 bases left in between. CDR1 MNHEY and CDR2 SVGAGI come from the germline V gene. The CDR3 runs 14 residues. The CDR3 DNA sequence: TGTGCCAGCAGTTACTCAGGGGGCAATCAGCCCCAGCATTTT. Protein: CASSYSGGNQPQHF.

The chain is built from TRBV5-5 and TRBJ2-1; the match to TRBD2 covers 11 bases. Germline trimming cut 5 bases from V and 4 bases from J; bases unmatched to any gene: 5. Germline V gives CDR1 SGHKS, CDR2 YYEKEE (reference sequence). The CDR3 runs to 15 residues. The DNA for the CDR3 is TGTGCCAGCAGTCCTCGACTAGCGGGATACAATGAGCAGTTCTTC. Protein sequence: CASSPRLAGYNEQFF. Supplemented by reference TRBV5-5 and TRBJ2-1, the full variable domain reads DAGVTQSPTHLIKTRGQQVTLRCSPISGHKSVSWYQQVLGQGPQFIFQYYEKEERGRGNFPDRFSARQFPNYSSELNVNALLLGDSALYLCASSPRLAGYNEQFFGPGTRLTVL.

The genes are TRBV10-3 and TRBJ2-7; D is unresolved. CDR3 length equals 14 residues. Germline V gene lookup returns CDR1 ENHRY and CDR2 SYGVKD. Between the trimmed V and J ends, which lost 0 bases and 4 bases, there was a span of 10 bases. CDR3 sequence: CAISESWDSYEQYF. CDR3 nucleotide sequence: TGTGCCATCAGTGAGTCGTGGGATTCTTACGAGCAGTACTTC.

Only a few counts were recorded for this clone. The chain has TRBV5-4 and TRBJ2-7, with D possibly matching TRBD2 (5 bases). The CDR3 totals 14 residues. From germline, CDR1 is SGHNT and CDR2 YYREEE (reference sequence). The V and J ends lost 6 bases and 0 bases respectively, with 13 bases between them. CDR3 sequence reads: CASTLWESSYEQYF. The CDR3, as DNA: TGTGCCAGCACCCTCTGGGAGAGCTCCTACGAGCAGTACTTC.

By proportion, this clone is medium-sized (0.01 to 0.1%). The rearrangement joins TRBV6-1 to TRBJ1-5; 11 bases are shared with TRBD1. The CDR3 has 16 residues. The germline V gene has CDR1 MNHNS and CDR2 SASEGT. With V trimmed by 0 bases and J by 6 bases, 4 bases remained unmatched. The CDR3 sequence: CASSEASGTGGQPQHF. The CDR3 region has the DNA TGTGCCAGCAGTGAAGCAAGCGGGACAGGGGGTCAGCCCCAGCATTTT.

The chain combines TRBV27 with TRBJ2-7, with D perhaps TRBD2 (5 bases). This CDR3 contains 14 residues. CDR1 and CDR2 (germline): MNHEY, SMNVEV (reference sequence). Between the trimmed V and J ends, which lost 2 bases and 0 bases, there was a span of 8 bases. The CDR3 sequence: CASSLTGYSYEQYF. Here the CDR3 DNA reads TGTGCCAGCAGTTTAACGGGGTACTCCTACGAGCAGTACTTC.

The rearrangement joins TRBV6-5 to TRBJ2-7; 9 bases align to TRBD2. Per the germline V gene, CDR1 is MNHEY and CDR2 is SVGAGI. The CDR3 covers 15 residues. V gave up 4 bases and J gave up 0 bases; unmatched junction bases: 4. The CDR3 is CASSLAGVSSYEQYF. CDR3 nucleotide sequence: TGTGCCAGCAGTTTAGCGGGGGTGAGCTCCTACGAGCAGTACTTC.

The CDR3 protein is CASSQVRAPGAFF. The CDR3 bases are TGTGCCAGCAGCCAAGTAAGAGCGCCGGGAGCTTTCTTT. The gene calls are TRBV14 and TRBJ1-1; D remains unclear. Trimming stripped 1 base from V and 10 bases from J, with 13 bases between. CDR3 length: 13 residues. Germline V CDR1 and CDR2: SGHDN, FVKESK.

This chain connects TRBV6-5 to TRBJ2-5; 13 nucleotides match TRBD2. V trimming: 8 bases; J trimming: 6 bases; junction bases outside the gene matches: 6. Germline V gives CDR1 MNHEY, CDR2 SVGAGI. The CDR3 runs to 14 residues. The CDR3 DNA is TGTGCCAGCGCTACTAGCGGGGGGGCGAAGACCCAGTACTTC. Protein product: CASATSGGAKTQYF.

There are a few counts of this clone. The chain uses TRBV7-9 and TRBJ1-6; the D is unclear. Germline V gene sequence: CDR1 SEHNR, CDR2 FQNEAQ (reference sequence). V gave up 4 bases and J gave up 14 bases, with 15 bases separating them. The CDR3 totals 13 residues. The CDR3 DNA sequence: TGTGCCAGCAGCTCGTGGATGGCTCCTTCCCTCCACTTT. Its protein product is CASSSWMAPSLHF.

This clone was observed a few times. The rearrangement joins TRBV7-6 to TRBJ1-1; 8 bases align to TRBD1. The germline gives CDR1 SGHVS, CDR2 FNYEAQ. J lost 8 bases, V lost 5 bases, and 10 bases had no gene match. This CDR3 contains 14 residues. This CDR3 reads CASSRGQEPTEAFF. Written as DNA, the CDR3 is TGTGCCAGCAGCCGGGGACAGGAACCTACGGAAGCTTTCTTT.